The clone carrying this T cell receptor beta chain was counted only a few times. These data are taken from a study of blood T cell repertoires in COVID-19. Turning to the study itself: Donors in the United States, Italy and Spain gave samples during acute or convalescent COVID-19.

Participants were aged about 18 to 90 years, lived in 20 to 30 US areas, and enrolled virtually. Each participant's cohort was designated according to participant-reported clinical history. Someone with COVID-19 had been met by exposed participants within 2 weeks before study entry. The length of the CDR3 is 19 residues. The protocol was immunoSEQ multiplex PCR, while the TCRdb copy is restricted to in-frame clones and leaves out a portion. Of over 250,000 clones in the sample, 82% were seen once. This sequence originates from a man aged 35-49 years who had been exposed to COVID-19. The chain couples TRBV21-1 to TRBJ1-6; TRBD1, the table's D call, was not compared with the DNA. TRBV21-1 has pseudogene status. Source material: PBMCs or T cells enriched from blood (not recorded which). CDR3 in amino acids: CASRNGVGDRVENNSPLHF. The CDR3, as DNA: TGTGCCAGCAGAAATGGTGTAGGGGACAGGGTCGAGAATAATTCACCCCTCCACTTT.